What follows describes a single T cell receptor (beta chain). Sequenced by immunoSEQ multiplex PCR; TCRdb stores in-frame clones only, minus some. Of roughly 230,000 clones listed, roughly 84% were seen once; the top ten hold 6.5% to 9%. This specimen comes from a study of blood T cell repertoires in COVID-19. The length of the CDR3 is 14 residues. CDR1 is MNHEY, CDR2 SMNVEV, per germline (reference sequence). Trimming cost V 5 bases and J 4 bases, with 14 bases left between them. The receptor's source is a woman aged 45-59 years with acute or convalescent COVID-19. The chain links TRBV27 to TRBJ1-1; D may be TRBD1 (6 bases). The specimen was peripheral blood. The CDR3 nucleotides are TGTGCCAGCAGTCTGACGGGACAAAGCACTGAAGCTTTCTTT. Translation: CASSLTGQSTEAFF.